The T cell receptor (beta chain) described here comes from a study of PD-1 blockade in mismatch repair-deficient tumors. Study-wide results and caveats: Tumor-resident clones, often undetectable pretreatment in blood, expanded then contracted after pembrolizumab.

Trimming took 2 bases from V and 6 from J, leaving 3 bases between them. Germline V CDR1 and CDR2: SEHNR, FQNEAQ (reference sequence). The CDR3 consists of 11 residues. Every patient had mismatch repair deficiency by PCR or immunohistochemistry. A few pembrolizumab responders had their TCRs sequenced. Profiled with immunoSEQ multiplex PCR; TCRdb holds only in-frame clones, not every one. The data show around 40,000 clones, around 79% seen once. Concerning this clone itself: Its specificity is not known.

The input for sequencing was peripheral blood, taken 4 weeks after starting pembrolizumab. The TCR comes from an adult with mismatch repair-deficient cancer. The chain combines TRBV7-9 with TRBJ2-3; D is undetermined. The CDR3 is CASSLMDTQYF. Written as DNA, the CDR3 is TGTGCCAGCAGCTTAATGGATACGCAGTATTTT.